The 14 T cell receptor beta chains below were found in one sample sequenced in a study of T cell responses to AZD1222 COVID-19 vaccine. The repertoire was sequenced with immunoSEQ multiplex PCR; TCRdb's copy has only in-frame clones and lacks some. There are about 140,000 clones in the sample; 85% to 95% occur only once, and roughly 3.1% lies in the top ten. Material: peripheral blood, obtained on day 0 of AZD1222 vaccination. These receptor sequences come from an adult in good health.

This clone is a singleton in its sample. The rearrangement joins TRBV4-2 to TRBJ2-3; 10 nucleotides line up with TRBD2. The trim removed 0 bases at V and 6 bases at J, leaving 6 bases unmatched. Germline CDR1 is LGHNA and CDR2 is YNFKEQ. This CDR3 has 16 amino acids. CDR3 in amino acids: CASSQDERGGFDTQYF. The CDR3 bases are TGTGCCAGCAGCCAAGACGAGCGGGGGGGTTTTGATACGCAGTATTTT.

The chain recombines TRBV5-1 with TRBJ2-3, with a possible D match to TRBD2 (5 bases). The CDR3 consists of 14 residues. The germline V gene has CDR1 SGHRS and CDR2 YFSETQ. The germline V and J ends were trimmed by 2 bases and 0 bases, with 7 bases remaining between them. In DNA, the CDR3 is TGCGCCAGCAGCTTTTTAGCGAGCACAGATACGCAGTATTTT. This gives the protein CASSFLASTDTQYF.

The chain recombines TRBV7-2 with TRBJ1-1; D is perhaps TRBD1 (5 bases). Trimming took off 5 bases at V and 1 base at J, with 14 bases between the two ends. Germline-derived CDR1 and CDR2 are SGHTA and FQGNSA. The CDR3 spans 15 residues. CDR3 DNA sequence: TGTGCCAGCAGCATCTCCGGGACGGCGAACACTGAAGCTTTCTTT. Encoded protein: CASSISGTANTEAFF.

CDR3 residues: CASSQVRSTGKGNEKLFF. The CDR3 nucleotides read TGCGCCAGCAGCCAAGTCCGATCCACGGGGAAGGGTAATGAAAAACTGTTTTTT. The chain links TRBV4-3 to TRBJ1-4; D unclear. Trimming took 1 base from V and 4 from J, leaving 19 bases between them. Germline assignment: CDR1 LGHNA and CDR2 YSLEER. The CDR3 has 18 amino acids.

The chain uses TRBV19 and TRBJ1-4; TRBD1 is a possible D gene (5 bases). The V end lost 7 bases, the J end lost 6 bases, and 12 bases lay between the germline ends. CDR1 LNHDA and CDR2 SQIVND come from the germline V gene (reference sequence). This CDR3 comprises 13 residues. The CDR3 DNA reads TGTGCCAGTACATTAGACAGTCATGAAAAACTGTTTTTT. Translated: CASTLDSHEKLFF. Full variable domain (missing parts from reference TRBV19 and TRBJ1-4): DGGITQSPKYLFRKEGQNVTLSCEQNLNHDAMYWYRQDPGQGLRLIYYSQIVNDFQKGDIAEGYSVSREKKESFPLTVTSAQKNPTAFYLCASTLDSHEKLFFGSGTQLSVL.

This chain links TRBV10-3 with TRBJ1-1; no clear D. The CDR3 is 13 amino acids. Trimming cost V 0 bases and J 4 bases, with 6 bases left between them. The germline V gene encodes CDR1 ENHRY and CDR2 SYGVKD. In nucleotides, the CDR3 is TGTGCCATCAGTGAGTCTGGGAGCACTGAAGCTTTCTTT. Translating it yields CAISESGSTEAFF.

The chain links TRBV2 to TRBJ1-1; no reliable D call. With 6 bases removed from V and 2 bases from J, the gap between germline ends came to 10 bases. The CDR3 consists of 13 residues. CDR1 is SNHLY, CDR2 FYNNEI, per germline. The CDR3 bases are TGTGCCAGCAGCAAGGGCCAAAACACTGAAGCTTTCTTT. This translates into CASSKGQNTEAFF.

V and J are TRBV9 and TRBJ2-5, with 9 bases matching TRBD2. The CDR3 totals 16 residues. Germline V gene sequence: CDR1 SGDLS, CDR2 YYNGEE. Unmatched junction bases numbered 6, after V lost 1 base and J lost 2 bases. The CDR3 reads CASSVLSGGLQETQYF. For the CDR3, the DNA is TGTGCCAGCAGCGTACTAAGCGGGGGGCTGCAAGAGACCCAGTACTTC.

As DNA, the CDR3 is TGCGCCAGCAGCCACGGAGGAGGGCCCCAGCATTTT. Translation gives CASSHGGGPQHF. The chain carries TRBV4-1 and TRBJ1-5; no definite D call. Trimming left V 3 bases short and J 9 bases short, with 9 bases between. Germline CDR1 and CDR2: MGHRA and YSYEKL. This CDR3 region has 12 residues.

This chain uses TRBV6-5 with TRBJ2-7, with 7 positions matching TRBD2. Germline values: CDR1 MNHEY, CDR2 SVGAGI. V lost 8 bases and J lost 5; bases outside the gene matches: 9. The CDR3 is made up of 13 amino acids. The CDR3: CASGESGNHEQYF. In nucleotides, the CDR3 is TGTGCCAGCGGGGAAAGCGGGAACCACGAGCAGTACTTC.

This chain joins TRBV6-5 and TRBJ2-7; 9 bases fit TRBD1. This CDR3 comprises 15 residues. J gave up 2 bases and V 6 bases, and 8 bases lay outside the gene matches. Germline V lookup: CDR1 MNHEY, CDR2 SVGAGI. CDR3 sequence reads: CASSRSRQGAYEQYF. The CDR3 nucleotides read TGTGCCAGCAGCCGGTCCCGACAGGGGGCCTACGAGCAGTACTTC.

The chain employs TRBV3-1 (or the pseudogene TRBV3-2) and TRBJ1-1, with 12 bases matching TRBD1. The CDR3 totals 14 residues. Germline V gene data show CDR1 as LGHDT and CDR2 as YNNKEL (reference sequence). Trimming removed 1 base from V and 10 bases from J; junction bases left unmatched: 4. The CDR3 DNA reads as TGTGCCAGCAGCCAAGGCGGGACAGGGGGCCGAGCTTTCTTT. Amino acids: CASSQGGTGGRAFF.

CDR3 nucleotide sequence: TGTGCCAGCAGCGTAGATCGGGCGGGGAACGAGCAGTACTTC. Translation: CASSVDRAGNEQYF. This sequence joins TRBV9 and TRBJ2-7; a possible D gene is TRBD2 (6 bases). The germline V gene has CDR1 SGDLS and CDR2 YYNGEE. The CDR3 consists of 14 residues. V gave up 0 bases and J gave up 5 bases, with 12 bases separating them.

This clone was observed a single time. The chain has TRBV19 and TRBJ2-5, with a tentative D call TRBD1 (6 bases). The CDR3 length is 13 residues. Germline CDR1 and CDR2: LNHDA and SQIVND (reference sequence). V shed 6 bases and J shed 5 bases, with 13 bases lying between them. CDR3 in amino acids: CASSRQAGETQYF. The CDR3 DNA reads as TGTGCCAGTAGCCGACAGGCTGGCGAGACCCAGTACTTC.